What follows describes a single T cell receptor (beta chain). Its matching antigen is unknown. With sequencing, the targeted depth ranged from 1 in 200,000 to 1 in 1 million T cells. Measured with immunoSEQ multiplex PCR; TCRdb has only the in-frame clones, and not every one. The sample has about 45,000 clones, approximately 70% seen once. The length of the CDR3 is 14 residues. The V gene's germline CDR1 is SGHRS and CDR2 YFSETQ. Trimming removed 2 bases from V and 4 bases from J, with 12 bases in between. The record originates from a study of cytotoxic CD8 clonotypes in ibrutinib-treated CLL. For the study at large: Partial response was seen in 25 or so patients and complete response in 2; after median around 5.5 years, about 14 stayed remitted, around 12 progressed. The authors obtained response samples at a median of about eleven months of treatment, range 6 to 36.

Study conclusions and caveats: Higher circulating CD8+ T-cell counts strongly accompanied higher baseline clonality, above age-matched healthy donors.

The clonotype was recovered from a human donor with chronic lymphocytic leukemia. The sample in question was PBMCs, obtained after 24 months of ibrutinib treatment. V is TRBV5-1 and J is TRBJ1-2; no clear D gene. CDR3: CASSFRALSYGYTF. CDR3 nucleotide sequence: TGCGCCAGCAGCTTCCGTGCGCTGAGCTATGGCTACACCTTC.